A single T cell receptor beta chain is shown here with its context. The sample originates from a study of blood T cell repertoires in COVID-19. Study background: COVID-19 samples from acute and convalescent phases originated in the United States, Italy and Spain.

Which cohort a participant joined came from the clinical history participants gave. The CDR3 is 12 residues long. Deletions cut 10 bases from V and 4 bases from J, with 12 bases between. The germline gives CDR1 MNHEY, CDR2 SVGAGI. Some clones are missing from TCRdb's copy, which holds only in-frame ones; the method was immunoSEQ multiplex PCR. The sample has a few hundred thousand clones, about 90% seen once. Material for sequencing was PBMCs or T cells enriched from blood (not recorded which). The receptor's source is a woman under 40 who had recovered from COVID-19. The rearrangement uses TRBV6-5 and TRBJ2-3; unclear D gene. CDR3 protein: CATSGEADTQYF. The DNA for the CDR3 is TGTGCCACCTCCGGCGAGGCAGATACGCAGTATTTT.